The 30 T cell receptor beta chains below were found in one sample sequenced in a study of T cell responses to AZD1222 COVID-19 vaccine. Profiled with immunoSEQ multiplex PCR; TCRdb holds only in-frame clones, not every one. The sample lists 95,000 to 110,000 clones; roughly nine tenths were seen once. The sequenced sample was peripheral blood, obtained 28 days after the second AZD1222 dose. These receptors were obtained from an adult who received the AZD1222 COVID-19 vaccine.

The chain recombines TRBV5-5 with TRBJ2-7; 11 bases are shared with TRBD1. Germline trimming cut 4 bases from V and 5 bases from J; bases unmatched to any gene: 5. There are 14 residues in the CDR3. The V gene's germline CDR1 is SGHKS and CDR2 YYEKEE (reference sequence). CDR3 sequence reads: CASSTDRGRDEQYF. Here the CDR3 DNA reads TGTGCCAGCAGCACGGACAGGGGGCGCGACGAGCAGTACTTC.

The V call is TRBV30, the J call TRBJ1-5; D is possibly TRBD1 (6 bases). V lost 5 bases to trimming and J lost 3 bases, with 11 bases between them. The CDR3 has 13 residues. CDR1 is GTSNPN and CDR2 is SVGIG in the germline V gene (reference sequence). The CDR3 spells CAWGRTDNQPQHF. CDR3 in DNA: TGTGCCTGGGGGAGGACAGACAATCAGCCCCAGCATTTT. Full variable domain (outside the CDR3, taken from reference TRBV30 and TRBJ1-5): SQTIHQWPATLVQPVGSPLSLECTVEGTSNPNLYWYRQAAGRGLQLLFYSVGIGQISSEVPQNLSASRPQDRQFILSSKKLLLSDSGFYLCAWGRTDNQPQHFGDGTRLSIL.

This sequence joins TRBV5-5 and TRBJ1-6, with 9 bases aligning to TRBD1. V was pared by 4 bases and J by 9 bases, with 11 bases of the junction left unmatched. CDR3 length equals 16 residues. CDR1 is SGHKS and CDR2 is YYEKEE in the germline V gene (reference sequence). The CDR3 is CASSNSTGGFSSPLHF. In DNA, the CDR3 is TGTGCCAGCAGCAATTCGACAGGGGGATTCAGTTCACCCCTCCACTTT.

This clone was observed a handful of times. The V gene is TRBV27, the J gene TRBJ2-2; no firm D call. The CDR3 loop spans 13 amino acids. Germline CDR1 and CDR2: MNHEY and SMNVEV (reference sequence). Trimming shortened V by 5 bases and J by 3 bases, and 7 bases separated the two germline ends. Here the CDR3 reads CASSHVDTGELFF. The CDR3, as DNA: TGTGCCAGCAGTCATGTGGACACCGGGGAGCTGTTTTTT.

Note on this clone: The sample has other DNA sequences that encode this CDR3 too. The V and J genes are TRBV9 and TRBJ2-7, with 7 bases fitting TRBD1. CDR1 is SGDLS, CDR2 YYNGEE, per germline. The CDR3 sequence is 12 residues long. V lost 3 bases, J lost 3 bases, and 0 bases stayed unmatched. The DNA for the CDR3 is TGTGCCAGCAGCGGGGACAGCTACGAGCAGTACTTC. Its translation: CASSGDSYEQYF. The entire variable domain, with the rest obtained from reference TRBV9 and TRBJ2-7, is as follows: DSGVTQTPKHLITATGQRVTLRCSPRSGDLSVYWYQQSLDQGLQFLIQYYNGEERAKGNILERFSAQQFPDLHSELNLSSLELGDSALYFCASSGDSYEQYFGPGTRLTVT.

The chain recombines TRBV5-1 with TRBJ2-7; D could derive from TRBD1 or TRBD2 (5 bases each). Trimming stripped 4 bases from V and 6 bases from J, with 8 bases between. The CDR3 runs to 11 residues. Germline-derived CDR1 and CDR2 are SGHRS and YFSETQ. The CDR3 here is CASSTGTEQYF. The CDR3 nucleotides are TGCGCCAGCAGCACGGGGACCGAGCAGTACTTC.

The chain employs TRBV15 and TRBJ1-4, with a weak D call TRBD1 (5 bases). The CDR3 loop spans 16 amino acids. Between the trimmed V and J ends, which lost 0 bases and 2 bases, there was a span of 10 bases. The V gene's germline CDR1 is LNHNV and CDR2 YYDKDF (reference sequence). CDR3 loop: CATSRDPGGTNEKLFF. Here the CDR3 DNA reads TGTGCCACCAGCAGAGATCCCGGGGGGACTAATGAAAAACTGTTTTTT. Supplemented by reference TRBV15 and TRBJ1-4, the full variable domain reads DAMVIQNPRYQVTQFGKPVTLSCSQTLNHNVMYWYQQKSSQAPKLLFHYYDKDFNNEADTPDNFQSRRPNTSFCFLDIRSPGLGDTAMYLCATSRDPGGTNEKLFFGSGTQLSVL.

The V gene is TRBV7-9, the J gene TRBJ1-2; 8 bases agree with TRBD1. The CDR3 runs 13 residues. V lost 7 bases and J lost 4; bases outside the gene matches: 5. Looked up from germline, CDR1 is SEHNR and CDR2 is FQNEAQ (reference sequence). CDR3 amino acids: CASTPTGVYGYTF. Here the CDR3 DNA reads TGTGCCAGCACCCCGACAGGGGTCTATGGCTACACCTTC.

The chain carries TRBV6-5 and TRBJ1-1; D ambiguous. This CDR3 is built from 13 residues. Germline V gene data show CDR1 as MNHEY and CDR2 as SVGAGI. Trimming removed 0 bases at V and 8 bases at J, with 10 bases between. The CDR3 DNA follows: TGTGCCAGCAGTTACTCGTACTGGGGAGAAGCTTTCTTT. This gives the protein CASSYSYWGEAFF.

The chain employs TRBV10-3 and TRBJ1-2; no reliable D call. This CDR3 contains 13 residues. V was pared by 6 bases and J by 5 bases, with 13 bases between. Germline-derived CDR1 and CDR2 are ENHRY and SYGVKD. CDR3 nucleotides: TGTGCCATCAGCGATGGGAGGGAGTATGGCTACACCTTC. Translating it yields CAISDGREYGYTF.

This sequence joins TRBV6-5 and TRBJ1-4, with D possibly matching TRBD1 (5 bases). The CDR3 is 15 amino acids. V was cut by 0 bases and J by 7 bases, with 12 bases left in between. CDR1 is MNHEY, CDR2 SVGAGI, per germline. DNA for the CDR3: TGTGCCAGCAGTTACTCTGGGGCGGGTAGTGAAAAACTGTTTTTT. Amino acid sequence: CASSYSGAGSEKLFF.

This chain uses TRBV6-5 with TRBJ1-5, with D possibly being TRBD1 (5 bases). Germline loops: CDR1 MNHEY, CDR2 SVGAGI. Trimming pared 0 bases from V and 6 bases from J, leaving 9 bases between. CDR3 size: 14 residues. The CDR3 region has the DNA TGTGCCAGCAGTTACTCTCCCAGGGCTCAGCCCCAGCATTTT. This sequence encodes CASSYSPRAQPQHF.

V usage is TRBV7-8 and J usage is TRBJ1-1; 7 bases are shared with TRBD1. The CDR3 consists of 17 residues. Germline assignment: CDR1 SGHVS and CDR2 FQNEAQ. V was clipped by 5 bases and J by 1 base; unmatched bases: 13. The CDR3 bases are TGTGCCAGCAGCGCCAAATCACAGGGGCTTCCGAACACTGAAGCTTTCTTT. It yields the protein CASSAKSQGLPNTEAFF.

The V gene is TRBV27, the J gene TRBJ2-1; TRBD2 matches 12 bases. V lost 4 bases and J lost 4; bases outside the gene matches: 5. There are 16 residues in the CDR3. Germline CDR1 and CDR2: MNHEY and SMNVEV (reference sequence). The CDR3 coding sequence is TGTGCCAGCAGTTCCTCACTAGCGGGGGGATACAATGAGCAGTTCTTC. It is translated as CASSSSLAGGYNEQFF.

This clone has just a few counts. This chain links TRBV11-2 with TRBJ1-4; a weak D match, TRBD1 (6 bases). The CDR3 totals 15 residues. Trimming took 5 bases from V and 0 from J, leaving 10 bases between them. Germline CDR1 reads SGHAT; CDR2 reads FQNNGV. CDR3 loop: CASSARQATNEKLFF. The CDR3 coding sequence is TGTGCCAGCAGCGCCCGACAGGCAACTAATGAAAAACTGTTTTTT. The complete variable domain, with remaining parts taken from reference TRBV11-2 and TRBJ1-4, reads EAGVAQSPRYKIIEKRQSVAFWCNPISGHATLYWYQQILGQGPKLLIQFQNNGVVDDSQLPKDRFSAERLKGVDSTLKIQPAKLEDSAVYLCASSARQATNEKLFFGSGTQLSVL.

J is TRBJ2-3 and V is TRBV19, with D possibly being TRBD2 (6 bases). Germline CDR1 reads LNHDA; CDR2 reads SQIVND (reference sequence). The V end was cut by 5 bases, the J end by 0 bases, with 18 bases between. The CDR3 runs to 17 residues. The CDR3 loop is CASSPTPGLPSTDTQYF. The CDR3 DNA reads as TGTGCCAGTAGTCCAACACCGGGACTTCCCAGCACAGATACGCAGTATTTT.

This rearrangement joins TRBV14 to TRBJ1-6; TRBD1 aligns across 9 bases. The CDR3 is made up of 17 amino acids. The V and J ends lost 1 base and 4 bases, in that order; junction bases with no gene match: 5. CDR1 SGHDN and CDR2 FVKESK come from the germline V gene. The DNA for the CDR3 is TGTGCCAGCAGCCAAGGTCCCGGGACAGGGTATAATTCACCCCTCCACTTT. This sequence encodes CASSQGPGTGYNSPLHF.

CDR3 in DNA: TGTGCCAGCAGTTCCCTACTAGCGGGGGCCGGGGGTGAGCAGTTCTTC. Translated, it gives CASSSLLAGAGGEQFF. The chain carries TRBV6-2 or TRBV6-3 and TRBJ2-1; TRBD2 matches at 11 bases. Germline V CDR1 and CDR2: MNHEY, SVGEGT. The CDR3 length is 16 residues. V lost 4 bases and J lost 9; bases outside the gene matches: 11.

This rearrangement joins TRBV9 to TRBJ2-7, with D hard to call. This CDR3 has 15 amino acids. The germline V gene has CDR1 SGDLS and CDR2 YYNGEE. The V and J ends lost 3 bases and 0 bases respectively, with 13 bases between them. The DNA of the CDR3 is TGTGCCAGCAGCGAGAGCGTGGAGAGCTCCTACGAGCAGTACTTC. Residues: CASSESVESSYEQYF.

The V gene is TRBV5-4, the J gene TRBJ2-3; D not certain. Germline CDR1 and CDR2: SGHNT and YYREEE (reference sequence). Trimming removed 4 bases at V and 2 bases at J, with 5 bases between. This CDR3 has 12 amino acids. The CDR3 is CASSLYTDTQYF. CDR3 DNA: TGTGCCAGCAGCCTGTACACAGATACGCAGTATTTT.

The gene calls are TRBV28 and TRBJ1-2, with D maybe TRBD1 (6 bases). The CDR3 is made up of 12 amino acids. The germline V and J ends were trimmed by 4 bases and 5 bases, with 8 bases remaining between them. CDR1 is MDHEN and CDR2 is SYDVKM in the germline V gene. The CDR3 sequence: CASSSGTYGYTF. In DNA form, the CDR3 reads TGTGCCAGCAGTTCCGGGACATATGGCTACACCTTC.

The genes are TRBV28 and TRBJ1-1; TRBD1 agrees at 7 bases. Germline CDR1 and CDR2: MDHEN and SYDVKM. This CDR3 spans 14 amino acids. The V segment lost 3 bases and the J segment 0 bases; nucleotides outside the gene matches: 1. The DNA of the CDR3 is TGTGCCAGCAGTTTTAGGGGGCTGAACACTGAAGCTTTCTTT. Its translation: CASSFRGLNTEAFF.

The rearrangement joins TRBV27 to TRBJ2-2; tentatively, D is TRBD2 (5 bases). Trimming took off 3 bases at V and 7 bases at J, with 12 bases between the two ends. Germline V gene sequence: CDR1 MNHEY, CDR2 SMNVEV (reference sequence). This CDR3 spans 14 amino acids. CDR3: CASSFTRYSGELFF. CDR3 DNA sequence: TGTGCCAGCAGTTTTACTAGATACAGCGGGGAGCTGTTTTTT.

This clone was counted once. The chain links TRBV28 to TRBJ1-2; D unclear. V was clipped by 0 bases and J by 0 bases, with 8 bases between them. The CDR3 totals 15 residues. Per germline, CDR1 MDHEN and CDR2 SYDVKM. Here the CDR3 reads CASSLWGSTNYGYTF. CDR3 DNA: TGTGCCAGCAGTTTATGGGGGTCAACTAACTATGGCTACACCTTC.

The J gene is TRBJ1-4, the V gene TRBV5-1; TRBD1 is a possible D gene (5 bases). Trimming stripped 0 bases from V and 7 bases from J, with 13 bases between. Germline lookup yields CDR1 SGHRS and CDR2 YFSETQ. The CDR3 covers 15 residues. The CDR3, as DNA: TGCGCCAGCAGCTTGGCGGCGGCAGGGCTTGAAAAACTGTTTTTT. It is translated as CASSLAAAGLEKLFF.

This chain uses TRBV4-3 with TRBJ2-7; D unresolved. The germline gives CDR1 LGHNA, CDR2 YSLEER. This CDR3 is 14 amino acids long. Trimming removed 1 base from V and 2 bases from J, with 9 bases in between. The CDR3 reads CASSQVAGTYEQYF. CDR3 DNA: TGCGCCAGCAGCCAAGTCGCAGGAACCTACGAGCAGTACTTC.

This clone came up once. The chain employs TRBV18 and TRBJ1-6; D is ambiguous. The V gene's germline CDR1 is KGHSH and CDR2 LQKENI. This CDR3 comprises 14 residues. Trimming stripped 3 bases from V and 5 bases from J, with 8 bases between. The CDR3 DNA follows: TGTGCCAGCTCACCGGGATCCCATAATTCACCCCTCCACTTT. Residues: CASSPGSHNSPLHF.

This CDR3 is CASSQQDRDPYNEQFF. The CDR3 region has the DNA TGCGCCAGCAGCCAACAAGACAGGGATCCCTACAATGAGCAGTTCTTC. The chain is built from TRBV4-1 and TRBJ2-1, with 7 positions matching TRBD1. Germline V gene data show CDR1 as MGHRA and CDR2 as YSYEKL. The ends lost 2 bases at V and 2 bases at J; junction bases unmatched: 6. The CDR3 covers 16 residues.

This chain connects TRBV7-9 to TRBJ2-1; the D gene could be TRBD1 or TRBD2 (5 bases each). Germline V gene sequence: CDR1 SEHNR, CDR2 FQNEAQ (reference sequence). CDR3 size: 14 residues. V was clipped by 5 bases and J by 5 bases, with 13 bases between them. The CDR3 protein is CASSRRDQNNEQFF. The CDR3 DNA reads TGTGCCAGCAGCCGCCGGGACCAAAACAATGAGCAGTTCTTC.

This clone turned up a few times. The rearrangement links TRBV3-1 (or the pseudogene TRBV3-2) to TRBJ1-6, with 12 nucleotides matching TRBD1. After removal of 4 bases from V and 10 bases from J, the junction contained 8 bases not matched to a gene. The CDR3 sequence is 16 residues long. The germline CDR1 and CDR2 sequences are LGHDT and YNNKEL (reference sequence). This CDR3 is CASSPGTGGSGSPLHF. The CDR3, as DNA: TGTGCCAGCAGCCCGGGGACAGGGGGCTCTGGGTCACCCCTCCACTTT.